One sample yielded the 28 T cell receptor beta chains listed below, sequenced in a study of shared clonotypes between healthy human individuals. Data came from immunoSEQ multiplex PCR; TCRdb stores just in-frame clones and leaves some out. Of 2 million to 2.5 million clones in the sample, roughly 90% were seen once. The specimen was naive CD4+ T cells from PBMCs. Subset indicated: CD45RA+ positively selected. These receptors originate from a man between 18 and 35 years old in good health. Some clones in this sample may be carry-over from other donors' samples.

CDR3 nucleotides: TGTGCCAGCTCACACACCGGGACAGGGTCCTACGAGCAGTACTTC. Translation gives CASSHTGTGSYEQYF. The genes are TRBV18 and TRBJ2-7; 9 nucleotides line up with TRBD1. V shed 4 bases, J shed 1 base, and the junction held 5 bases outside the gene matches. Germline V gene lookup returns CDR1 KGHSH and CDR2 LQKENI. This CDR3 spans 15 amino acids.

CDR3 in DNA: TGTGCCAGCCGGATAGGGAGCTTCAATCAGCCCCAGCATTTT. This codes for CASRIGSFNQPQHF. The rearrangement uses TRBV28 and TRBJ1-5; D is undetermined. The CDR3 is 14 residues long. V was clipped by 8 bases and J by 3 bases, with 14 bases between them. Germline V gene lookup returns CDR1 MDHEN and CDR2 SYDVKM.

The chain uses TRBV6-6 and TRBJ1-1; tentative D call: TRBD1 (5 bases). V was shortened by 4 bases and J by 0 bases, with 12 bases between the two germline ends. This CDR3 has 15 residues. The germline V gene encodes CDR1 MNHNY and CDR2 SVGAGI (reference sequence). CDR3 in amino acids: CASSSGGNMNTEAFF. For the CDR3, the DNA is TGTGCCAGCAGTTCCGGGGGGAACATGAACACTGAAGCTTTCTTT.

CDR3 sequence: CASSPGAGTGTSSTDTQYF. In nucleotides, the CDR3 is TGTGCCAGCAGCCCTGGGGCCGGGACAGGGACTTCTAGCACAGATACGCAGTATTTT. V usage is TRBV27 and J usage is TRBJ2-3; TRBD1 matches 9 bases. The ends lost 6 bases at V and 0 bases at J; junction bases unmatched: 16. Germline loops: CDR1 MNHEY, CDR2 SMNVEV (reference sequence). The CDR3 spans 19 residues.

The V and J genes are TRBV5-6 and TRBJ2-7; D may correspond to TRBD1 or TRBD2 (5 bases each). The CDR3 has 14 amino acids. The V and J ends lost 6 bases and 5 bases respectively, with 18 bases between them. Looked up from germline, CDR1 is SGHDT and CDR2 is YYEEEE. In nucleotides, the CDR3 is TGTGCCAGCAACTACCGGGACGGGGACCACGAGCAGTACTTC. Its translation is CASNYRDGDHEQYF.

The chain links TRBV27 to TRBJ2-7; D gene ambiguous. Germline assignment: CDR1 MNHEY and CDR2 SMNVEV (reference sequence). V lost 6 bases and J 6 bases, leaving 15 bases between the germline ends. CDR3 length: 13 residues. The CDR3 reads CASSLGESREQYF. The CDR3, as DNA: TGTGCCAGCAGCCTAGGCGAATCGCGCGAGCAGTACTTC.

This chain joins TRBV11-3 and TRBJ2-7; possible D gene TRBD2, 5 bases. CDR3 length equals 18 residues. The V gene's germline CDR1 is SGHNT and CDR2 YENEEA. The V gene lost 0 bases and the J gene lost 5 bases, with 23 bases spanning the gap. Here the CDR3 reads CASSLEDVTGSGVDEQYF. The CDR3 DNA reads TGTGCCAGCAGCTTAGAGGACGTAACGGGAAGTGGAGTAGACGAGCAGTACTTC.

The chain joins TRBV18 to TRBJ2-2; D tentatively fits TRBD1 or TRBD2 (5 bases each). Germline CDR1 KGHSH, CDR2 LQKENI. This CDR3 is built from 16 residues. Trimming shortened V by 0 bases and J by 2 bases, and 10 bases separated the two germline ends. CDR3 sequence reads: CASSPPGRINTGELFF. The CDR3, as DNA: TGTGCCAGCTCACCACCGGGACGGATTAACACCGGGGAGCTGTTTTTT.

The genes are TRBV5-6 and TRBJ2-7, with 8 bases that match TRBD1. V shed 1 base and J 3 bases; nucleotides not matched to a gene: 6. Germline CDR1 reads SGHDT; CDR2 reads YYEEEE. The CDR3 spans 15 residues. Here the CDR3 reads CASSLLDTGGYEQYF. CDR3 DNA sequence: TGTGCCAGCAGCTTGTTAGATACAGGGGGCTACGAGCAGTACTTC.

The rearrangement links TRBV7-9 to TRBJ2-1; 9 bases align to TRBD1. From germline, CDR1 is SEHNR and CDR2 FQNEAQ (reference sequence). The CDR3 loop spans 16 amino acids. The junction had 6 bases not matched to a gene; V was cut back by 1 base and J by 5 bases. The CDR3 DNA reads TGTGCCAGCAGCTTAGGCCCCCGGGACAGGGACAATGAGCAGTTCTTC. Amino acid sequence: CASSLGPRDRDNEQFF.

V is TRBV28 and J is TRBJ2-7; D not resolved. This CDR3 has 13 amino acids. Per the germline V gene, CDR1 is MDHEN and CDR2 is SYDVKM. Trimming took 3 bases from V and 0 from J, leaving 6 bases between them. The CDR3 spells CASSFRASYEQYF. CDR3 nucleotides: TGTGCCAGCAGTTTCCGGGCCTCCTACGAGCAGTACTTC.

The V call is TRBV5-1, the J call TRBJ2-7; 9 bases fit TRBD1. The CDR3 runs 13 residues. Germline CDR1 is SGHRS and CDR2 is YFSETQ. J was trimmed by 5 bases and V by 5 bases; bases with no gene match: 5. The CDR3 DNA follows: TGCGCCAGCAGTCGGGACAGGGAAGACGAGCAGTACTTC. This sequence encodes CASSRDREDEQYF.

This clone was seen a single time. The rearrangement uses TRBV7-2 and TRBJ2-7; tentatively, D is TRBD2 (5 bases). CDR1 is SGHTA and CDR2 is FQGNSA in the germline V gene. The CDR3 is 15 residues long. V was shortened by 1 base and J by 4 bases, with 14 bases between the two germline ends. The CDR3 region is CASSLVRGSTYEQYF. The CDR3 coding sequence is TGTGCCAGCAGCTTAGTACGGGGAAGTACTTACGAGCAGTACTTC.

The chain carries TRBV18 and TRBJ2-1; 9 bases align to TRBD1. Germline values: CDR1 KGHSH, CDR2 LQKENI. The CDR3 extends over 15 amino acids. The trim removed 4 bases at V and 0 bases at J, leaving 1 base unmatched. The CDR3 loop is CASSQQGASYNEQFF. CDR3 nucleotide sequence: TGTGCCAGCTCACAACAGGGGGCCTCCTACAATGAGCAGTTCTTC.

The chain combines TRBV25-1 with TRBJ2-5; tentatively, D is TRBD1 or TRBD2 (6 bases each). The better agreement between TRBJ2-7 and the DNA end casts doubt on the J call. The CDR3 is made up of 16 amino acids. Germline V gives CDR1 MGHDK, CDR2 SYGVNS. CDR3 DNA sequence: TGTGCCAGCAGTGAAATCGTAGGGGGGCGCTCCTACGAGCAGTACTTC. This encodes CASSEIVGGRSYEQYF.

This sequence joins TRBV2 and TRBJ2-7; TRBD2 is a possible D gene (6 bases). Per germline, CDR1 SNHLY and CDR2 FYNNEI. V was cut by 5 bases and J by 1 base, with 12 bases left in between. The CDR3 consists of 14 residues. The CDR3, as DNA: TGTGCCAGCAGTTACAAGACTAGTTCCTACGAGCAGTACTTC. Its protein product is CASSYKTSSYEQYF.

The chain links TRBV29-1 to TRBJ2-1, with 7 bases matching TRBD1. CDR1 is SQVTM, CDR2 ANQGSEA, per germline. Trimming at V came to 6 bases and at J to 5 bases, leaving 7 bases not matched to a gene. The CDR3 is made up of 13 amino acids. DNA of the CDR3: TGCAGCGTCGACAGGGTGTGGGACAATGAGCAGTTCTTC. It specifies CSVDRVWDNEQFF.

This chain joins TRBV5-1 and TRBJ2-7; the D gene is possibly TRBD2 (6 bases). The CDR3 length is 13 residues. The V and J ends lost 2 bases and 4 bases respectively, with 10 bases between them. Germline CDR1 reads SGHRS; CDR2 reads YFSETQ. The CDR3 here is CASSFPGVYEQYF. CDR3 sequence (DNA): TGCGCCAGCAGCTTCCCGGGAGTGTACGAGCAGTACTTC.

The V gene is TRBV28, the J gene TRBJ1-1; D not certain. The germline gives CDR1 MDHEN, CDR2 SYDVKM. The ends were cut back, 2 bases at V and 3 bases at J, with 13 bases in the middle. The CDR3 contains 15 residues. As DNA, the CDR3 is TGTGCCAGCAGTTTAAATTTTATGCGGGACACTGAAGCTTTCTTT. Its translation: CASSLNFMRDTEAFF.

The chain carries TRBV5-4 and TRBJ2-3; possibly TRBD2 for D (6 bases). The CDR3 has 15 amino acids. V gave up 2 bases and J gave up 6 bases, with 16 bases separating them. From germline, CDR1 is SGHNT and CDR2 YYREEE (reference sequence). The CDR3 region is CASSFNPPGVDTQYF. CDR3 nucleotides: TGTGCCAGCAGCTTCAACCCGCCGGGGGTGGATACGCAGTATTTT.

This chain connects TRBV7-2 to TRBJ2-3; 10 bases match TRBD2. CDR1 SGHTA and CDR2 FQGNSA come from the germline V gene. This CDR3 spans 15 amino acids. V lost 5 bases, J lost 5 bases, and 7 bases stayed unmatched. The CDR3 protein is CASSPIAGGVDTQYF. The DNA for the CDR3 is TGTGCCAGCAGCCCTATAGCGGGAGGTGTAGATACGCAGTATTTT.

The chain employs TRBV19 and TRBJ2-7; D may be TRBD1 (5 bases). V was clipped by 8 bases and J by 3 bases, with 14 bases between them. The CDR3 extends over 13 amino acids. The germline V gene has CDR1 LNHDA and CDR2 SQIVND (reference sequence). Written as DNA, the CDR3 is TGTGCCAGTTCGCACAGGCTGTACTACGAGCAGTACTTC. Translating gives CASSHRLYYEQYF.

J is TRBJ2-1 and V is TRBV29-1; 7 bases align to TRBD2. This CDR3 spans 15 amino acids. In germline, CDR1 is SQVTM, CDR2 ANQGSEA. V shed 1 base, J shed 6 bases, and the junction held 9 bases outside the gene matches. The CDR3, as DNA: TGCAGCGTTGAAGGAAGCTGGGAGGGCCGCAATGAGCAGTTCTTC. Amino acids: CSVEGSWEGRNEQFF.

The rearrangement uses TRBV7-3 and TRBJ2-1; 7 positions agree with TRBD2. The V gene's germline CDR1 is SGHTA and CDR2 FQGTGA. The CDR3 extends over 14 amino acids. The V gene end was trimmed by 5 bases and the J gene end by 4 bases; junction bases not matched to a gene: 5. CDR3 sequence: CASSPASGYNEQFF. For the CDR3, the DNA is TGTGCCAGCAGCCCGGCTAGCGGTTACAATGAGCAGTTCTTC.

V usage is TRBV4-1 and J usage is TRBJ2-6; D perhaps matches TRBD2 (5 bases). Germline assignment: CDR1 MGHRA and CDR2 YSYEKL. The CDR3 has 19 residues. Trimming took 2 bases from V and 2 from J, leaving 19 bases between them. The CDR3 nucleotides are TGCGCCAGCAGCCAAAGGGAACCGGGAAATCCAACTGGGGCCAACGTCCTGACTTTC. It encodes CASSQREPGNPTGANVLTF.

The rearrangement uses TRBV7-2 and TRBJ2-7; D gene ambiguous. The CDR3 contains 13 residues. The ends were cut back, 5 bases at V and 5 bases at J, with 13 bases in the middle. In germline, CDR1 is SGHTA, CDR2 FQGNSA. In nucleotides, the CDR3 is TGTGCCAGCAGCCTCCACCACATGGACGAGCAGTACTTC. Translated: CASSLHHMDEQYF. Looking up the rest from reference TRBV7-2 and TRBJ2-7 gives the full variable domain: GAGVSQSPSNKVTEKGKDVELRCDPISGHTALYWYRQSLGQGLEFLIYFQGNSAPDKSGLPSDRFSAERTGGSVSTLTIQRTQQEDSAVYLCASSLHHMDEQYFGPGTRLTVT.

This clone was found once. This CDR3 is CASSDRDRAGELFF. In nucleotides, the CDR3 is TGTGCCAGCTCCGACCGGGACCGAGCCGGGGAGCTGTTTTTT. V usage is TRBV18 and J usage is TRBJ2-2, with D possibly called TRBD1 or TRBD2 (5 bases each). The germline V and J ends were trimmed by 6 bases and 6 bases, with 14 bases remaining between them. Germline values: CDR1 KGHSH, CDR2 LQKENI. The CDR3 is 14 amino acids.

The genes are TRBV29-1 and TRBJ1-1; D uncertain. Per germline, CDR1 SQVTM and CDR2 ANQGSEA. This CDR3 contains 14 residues. V was clipped by 4 bases and J by 1 base, with 13 bases between them. For the CDR3, the DNA is TGCAGCGTTGGATTCAGGTTACGGAACACTGAAGCTTTCTTT. It yields the protein CSVGFRLRNTEAFF.